Listed below are T cell receptor beta chains from one sample, sequenced in a study of blood T cell repertoires in COVID-19. Repertoires were generated with immunoSEQ multiplex PCR, while TCRdb's copy carries only in-frame clones and drops some. The table has some 110,000 clones, around 83% seen once. Material: peripheral blood. These receptors were obtained from a woman older than 75 with active or convalescent COVID-19. Both conserved end residues are part of each CDR3. Fields, in order: V gene, clone size, D gene, J gene, CDR3 protein, CDR3 DNA. A D gene is named only where the DNA matches it firmly. Expanded clones get a size class; other rows say once, few or many, or leave the size out.

V gene: TRBV5-1; clone size: NA; D gene: NA; J gene: TRBJ1-2; CDR3 protein: CASSLEGWGYTF; CDR3 DNA: TGCGCCAGCAGCTTGGAGGGGTGGGGCTACACCTTC
V gene: TRBV7-2; clone size: few; D gene: TRBD2; J gene: TRBJ2-3; CDR3 protein: CASSGGREWTDTQYF; CDR3 DNA: TGTGCCAGCAGCGGGGGGAGGGAGTGGACAGATACGCAGTATTTT
V gene: TRBV28; clone size: NA; D gene: NA; J gene: TRBJ1-1; CDR3 protein: CASQGRRTEAFF; CDR3 DNA: TGTGCCAGCCAGGGAAGGCGCACTGAAGCTTTCTTT
V gene: TRBV28; clone size: NA; D gene: TRBD2; J gene: TRBJ2-2; CDR3 protein: CASIAGNTGELFF; CDR3 DNA: TGTGCCAGCATAGCGGGAAATACCGGGGAGCTGTTTTTT
V gene: TRBV4-1; clone size: NA; D gene: TRBD1; J gene: TRBJ1-6; CDR3 protein: CASKKPGTDNSPLHF; CDR3 DNA: TGCGCCAGTAAAAAACCCGGGACAGATAATTCACCCCTCCACTTT
V gene: TRBV2; clone size: few; D gene: NA; J gene: TRBJ2-3; CDR3 protein: CASVRDTTDTQYF; CDR3 DNA: TGTGCCAGCGTGAGGGACACCACAGATACGCAGTATTTT
V gene: TRBV15; clone size: NA; D gene: NA; J gene: TRBJ1-3; CDR3 protein: CATSRVRSAGNTIYF; CDR3 DNA: TGTGCCACCAGCAGAGTCCGTTCGGCTGGAAACACCATATATTTT
V gene: TRBV18; clone size: NA; D gene: NA; J gene: TRBJ1-4; CDR3 protein: CASSPSRGGREKLFF; CDR3 DNA: TGTGCCAGCTCACCCTCGAGGGGGGGCCGGGAAAAACTGTTTTTT
V gene: TRBV5-5; clone size: NA; D gene: NA; J gene: TRBJ1-5; CDR3 protein: CASSFTGSNQPQHF; CDR3 DNA: TGTGCCAGCAGCTTCACCGGGAGCAATCAGCCCCAGCATTTT
V gene: TRBV2; clone size: NA; D gene: TRBD1; J gene: TRBJ1-4; CDR3 protein: CASSTGTGGGKLFF; CDR3 DNA: TGTGCCAGCAGTACCGGGACAGGGGGCGGAAAACTGTTTTTT
V gene: TRBV28; clone size: NA; D gene: TRBD1; J gene: TRBJ1-2; CDR3 protein: CASSLFAGTGKIYGYTF; CDR3 DNA: TGTGCCAGCAGTTTATTCGCCGGGACAGGGAAGATCTATGGCTACACCTTC
V gene: TRBV4-1; clone size: NA; D gene: TRBD1; J gene: TRBJ1-4; CDR3 protein: CASSQPGQLNEKLFF; CDR3 DNA: TGCGCCAGCAGCCAGCCGGGACAGCTTAATGAAAAACTGTTTTTT
V gene: TRBV5-1; clone size: NA; D gene: NA; J gene: TRBJ1-2; CDR3 protein: CASRTGTPFMDYTF; CDR3 DNA: TGCGCCAGCAGAACCGGGACACCTTTTATGGACTACACCTTC
V gene: TRBV30; clone size: NA; D gene: NA; J gene: TRBJ1-2; CDR3 protein: CAWGSGSGNNYGYTF; CDR3 DNA: TGTGCCTGGGGATCCGGATCGGGAAATAACTATGGCTACACCTTC
V gene: TRBV28; clone size: NA; D gene: NA; J gene: TRBJ1-5; CDR3 protein: CASSSAGTHQPQHF; CDR3 DNA: TGTGCCAGCAGTTCTGCTGGGACTCATCAGCCCCAGCATTTT
V gene: TRBV6-4; clone size: NA; D gene: NA; J gene: TRBJ1-1; CDR3 protein: CASTREVGNTEAFF; CDR3 DNA: TGTGCCAGCACCCGGGAAGTGGGGAACACTGAAGCTTTCTTT
V gene: TRBV12-3/TRBV12-4; clone size: few; D gene: NA; J gene: TRBJ1-1; CDR3 protein: CASSLLPGTLAFF; CDR3 DNA: TGTGCCAGCAGTCTCCTCCCCGGGACACTAGCTTTCTTT
V gene: TRBV5-1; clone size: NA; D gene: TRBD1; J gene: TRBJ2-7; CDR3 protein: CASSETGAAYEQYF; CDR3 DNA: TGCGCCAGCAGCGAGACAGGGGCGGCCTACGAGCAGTACTTC
V gene: TRBV3-1/TRBV3-2; clone size: NA; D gene: NA; J gene: TRBJ2-7; CDR3 protein: CASSQEQGFDLIEQYF; CDR3 DNA: TGTGCCAGCAGCCAAGAACAGGGCTTTGATCTAATCGAGCAGTACTTC
V gene: TRBV28; clone size: NA; D gene: NA; J gene: TRBJ1-1; CDR3 protein: CASSSQVRVTEAFF; CDR3 DNA: TGTGCCAGCAGTTCACAGGTCCGTGTGACTGAAGCTTTCTTT
V gene: TRBV19; clone size: once; D gene: NA; J gene: TRBJ1-5; CDR3 protein: CASSREGSSNQPQHF; CDR3 DNA: TGTGCCAGTAGTAGGGAGGGTAGCAGCAATCAGCCCCAGCATTTT
V gene: TRBV7-9; clone size: NA; D gene: NA; J gene: TRBJ1-5; CDR3 protein: CASSFSFGGNQPQHF; CDR3 DNA: TGTGCCAGCAGCTTCTCGTTCGGGGGGAATCAGCCCCAGCATTTT
V gene: TRBV27; clone size: NA; D gene: NA; J gene: TRBJ1-5; CDR3 protein: CASSLSGGQPQHF; CDR3 DNA: TGTGCCAGCAGTTTATCGGGGGGTCAGCCCCAGCATTTT
V gene: TRBV27; clone size: NA; D gene: NA; J gene: TRBJ2-3; CDR3 protein: CASSLEGWPDTQYF; CDR3 DNA: TGTGCCAGCAGTTTAGAGGGTTGGCCAGATACGCAGTATTTT